This T cell receptor beta chain comes out of a study of cytomegalovirus exposure and HLA in healthy donors. Study results and caveats: Most TCR sequences were seen very rarely across donors, but some public TCRs occurred in many. Both high specificity and high sensitivity reportedly marked the classifier's diagnosis of cytomegalovirus status.

CDR3 size: 14 residues. The germline V gene has CDR1 SGHDN and CDR2 FVKESK. With V trimmed by 4 bases and J by 5 bases, 8 bases remained unmatched. Assay: immunoSEQ multiplex PCR; the TCRdb copy retains only in-frame clones and omits some. The table records about 150,000 clones, approximately 86% of them present only once. Points on this clone: As yet, its antigen is unknown.

This receptor was identified in a man between 18 and 35 years old in good health and CMV-seropositive. The sample was PBMCs. The rearrangement joins TRBV14 to TRBJ2-7, with 7 bases matching TRBD1. The CDR3: CASSPMTGRDEQYF. The CDR3 coding sequence is TGTGCCAGCAGCCCTATGACAGGGAGAGACGAGCAGTACTTC.